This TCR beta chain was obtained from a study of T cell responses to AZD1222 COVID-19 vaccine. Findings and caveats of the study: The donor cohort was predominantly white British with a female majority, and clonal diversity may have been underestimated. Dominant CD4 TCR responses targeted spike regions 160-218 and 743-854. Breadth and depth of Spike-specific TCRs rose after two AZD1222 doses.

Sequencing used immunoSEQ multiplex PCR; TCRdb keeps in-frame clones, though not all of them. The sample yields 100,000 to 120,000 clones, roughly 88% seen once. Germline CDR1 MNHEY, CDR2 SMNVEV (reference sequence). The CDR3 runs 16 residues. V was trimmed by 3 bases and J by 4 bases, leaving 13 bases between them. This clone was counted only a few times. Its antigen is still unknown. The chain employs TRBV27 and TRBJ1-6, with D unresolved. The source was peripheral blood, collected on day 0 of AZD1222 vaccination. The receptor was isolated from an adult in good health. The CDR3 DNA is TGTGCCAGCAGTTTTAGTTCGACAAGTTATAATTCACCCCTCCACTTT. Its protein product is CASSFSSTSYNSPLHF.